The count of the clone carrying this T cell receptor (beta chain) is one. Germline V gene data show CDR1 as SGHKS and CDR2 as YYEKEE (reference sequence). V gave up 4 bases and J gave up 5 bases, with 16 bases separating them. There are 15 residues in the CDR3. Some clones are missing from TCRdb's copy, which holds only in-frame ones; the method was immunoSEQ multiplex PCR. Of 25,000 to 35,000 clones in the sample, roughly four fifths were seen once. This record belongs to a study of T cells in narcolepsy. V and J are TRBV5-5 and TRBJ1-5; D is uncertain. The receptor's source is a human donor with narcolepsy. Sequencing was carried out using CD45RA- memory CD4+ T cells from PBMCs. The CDR3 here is CASSRSYSPDQPQHF. The CDR3 region has the DNA TGTGCCAGCAGCAGGTCTTACAGCCCGGATCAGCCCCAGCATTTT.